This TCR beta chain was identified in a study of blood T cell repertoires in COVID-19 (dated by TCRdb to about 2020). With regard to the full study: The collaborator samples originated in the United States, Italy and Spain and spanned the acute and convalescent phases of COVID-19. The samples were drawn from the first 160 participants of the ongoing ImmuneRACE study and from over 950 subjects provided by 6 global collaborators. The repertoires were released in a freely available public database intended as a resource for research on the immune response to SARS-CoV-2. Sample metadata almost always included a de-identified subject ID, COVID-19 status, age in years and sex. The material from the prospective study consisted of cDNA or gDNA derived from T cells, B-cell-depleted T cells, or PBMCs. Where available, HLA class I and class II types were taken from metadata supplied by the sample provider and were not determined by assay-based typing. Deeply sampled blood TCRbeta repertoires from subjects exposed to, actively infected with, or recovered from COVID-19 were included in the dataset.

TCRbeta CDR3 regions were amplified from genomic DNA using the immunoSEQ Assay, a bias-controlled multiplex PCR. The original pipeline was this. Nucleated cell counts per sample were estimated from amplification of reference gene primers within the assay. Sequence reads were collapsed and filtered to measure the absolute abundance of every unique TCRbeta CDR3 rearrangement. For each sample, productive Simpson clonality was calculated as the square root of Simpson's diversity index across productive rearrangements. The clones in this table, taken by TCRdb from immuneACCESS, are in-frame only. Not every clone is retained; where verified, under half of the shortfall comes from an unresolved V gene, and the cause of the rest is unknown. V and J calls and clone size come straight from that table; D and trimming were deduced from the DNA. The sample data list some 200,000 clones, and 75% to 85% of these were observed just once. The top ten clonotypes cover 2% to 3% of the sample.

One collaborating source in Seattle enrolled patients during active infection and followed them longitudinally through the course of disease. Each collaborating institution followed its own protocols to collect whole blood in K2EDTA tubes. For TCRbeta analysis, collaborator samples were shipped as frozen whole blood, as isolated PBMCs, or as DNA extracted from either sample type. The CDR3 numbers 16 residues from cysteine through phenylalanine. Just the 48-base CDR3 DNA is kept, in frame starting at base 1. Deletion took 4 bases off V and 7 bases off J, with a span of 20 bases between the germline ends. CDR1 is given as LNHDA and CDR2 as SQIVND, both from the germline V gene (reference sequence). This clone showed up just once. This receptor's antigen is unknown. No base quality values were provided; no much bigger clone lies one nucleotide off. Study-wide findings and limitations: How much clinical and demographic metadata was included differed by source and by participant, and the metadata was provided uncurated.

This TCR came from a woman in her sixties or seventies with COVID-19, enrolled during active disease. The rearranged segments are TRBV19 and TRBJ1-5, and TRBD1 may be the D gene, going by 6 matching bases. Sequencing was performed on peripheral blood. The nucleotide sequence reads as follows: TGTGCCAGTAGTAAACCGGGATCCATTCAGGGGCAGCCCCAGCATTTT. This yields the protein CASSKPGSIQGQPQHF.